This T cell receptor (beta chain) was observed in a study of blood T cell repertoires in COVID-19. Produced via immunoSEQ multiplex PCR; TCRdb's table is partial and in-frame only. This table has about 130,000 clones, 79% appearing once. Sequencing used peripheral blood. The TCR was taken from a man aged 40-50 years with active or convalescent COVID-19.

CDR3 in amino acids: CASSTDRRHTDTQYF. In DNA, the CDR3 is TGTGCCAGTAGCACGGACAGGCGACACACAGATACGCAGTATTTT. The chain carries TRBV19 and TRBJ2-3, with 7 positions matching TRBD1. The germline gives CDR1 LNHDA, CDR2 SQIVND (reference sequence). The CDR3 extends over 15 amino acids. The junction had 8 bases not matched to a gene; V was cut back by 6 bases and J by 2 bases.